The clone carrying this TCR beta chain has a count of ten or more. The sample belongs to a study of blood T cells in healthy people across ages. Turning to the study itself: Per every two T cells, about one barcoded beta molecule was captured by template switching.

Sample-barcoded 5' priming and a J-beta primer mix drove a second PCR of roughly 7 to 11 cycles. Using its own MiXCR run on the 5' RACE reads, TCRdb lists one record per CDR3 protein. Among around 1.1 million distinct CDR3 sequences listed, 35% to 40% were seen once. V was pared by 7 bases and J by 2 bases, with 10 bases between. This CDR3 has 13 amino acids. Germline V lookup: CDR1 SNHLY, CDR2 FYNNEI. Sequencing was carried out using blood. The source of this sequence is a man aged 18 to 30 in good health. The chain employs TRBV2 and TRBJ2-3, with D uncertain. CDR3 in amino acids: CASMAADTDTQYF. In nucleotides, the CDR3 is TGTGCCAGCATGGCGGCCGACACAGATACGCAGTATTTT.